This T cell receptor beta chain was recovered during a study of blood T cells in healthy people across ages. It was with a sample-barcoded 5' primer and a J-beta primer mix that a second PCR of roughly 7 to 12 cycles was run. Each CDR3 protein gets one entry after TCRdb re-called the 5' RACE reads with MiXCR. This table holds around 1,500,000 distinct CDR3 sequences, around 39% found once. The V and J ends lost 4 bases and 10 bases respectively, with 21 bases between them. Germline V gene data show CDR1 as SGHRS and CDR2 as YFSETQ. This CDR3 region has 15 residues. In the case of this clonotype: Antigen unknown.

The study's findings and limits: Estimated diversity that came from one million T cells was considered an underestimate.

V gene TRBV5-1 combines with J gene TRBJ2-1; tentative D call: TRBD2 (6 bases). The source is a woman under 30 in good health. The sequenced sample was blood. The CDR3 nucleotides read TGCGCCAGCAGCATCGGGACTTTCAGCTCCTACGAGCAGTTCTTC. It is translated as CASSIGTFSSYEQFF.